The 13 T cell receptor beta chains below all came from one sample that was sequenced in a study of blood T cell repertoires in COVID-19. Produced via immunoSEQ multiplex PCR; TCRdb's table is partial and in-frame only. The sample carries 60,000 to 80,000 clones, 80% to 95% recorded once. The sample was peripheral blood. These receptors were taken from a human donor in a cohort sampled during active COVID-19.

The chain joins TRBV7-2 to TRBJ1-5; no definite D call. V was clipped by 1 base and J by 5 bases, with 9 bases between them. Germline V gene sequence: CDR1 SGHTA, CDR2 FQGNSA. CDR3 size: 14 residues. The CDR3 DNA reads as TGTGCCAGCAGCTTAGACGGGATTGATCAGCCCCAGCATTTT. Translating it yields CASSLDGIDQPQHF.

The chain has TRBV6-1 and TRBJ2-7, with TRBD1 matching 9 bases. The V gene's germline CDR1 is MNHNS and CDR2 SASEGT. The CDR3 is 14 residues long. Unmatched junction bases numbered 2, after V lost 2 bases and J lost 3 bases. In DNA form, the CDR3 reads TGTGCCAGCAGTGAACTGGGACAGGGCTACGAGCAGTACTTC. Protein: CASSELGQGYEQYF.

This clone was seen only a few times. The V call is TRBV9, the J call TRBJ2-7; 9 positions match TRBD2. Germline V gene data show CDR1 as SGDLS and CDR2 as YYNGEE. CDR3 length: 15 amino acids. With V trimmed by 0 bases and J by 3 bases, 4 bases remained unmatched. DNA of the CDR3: TGTGCCAGCAGCGTAGCGGCTAGCGGGAACTACGAGCAGTACTTC. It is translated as CASSVAASGNYEQYF.

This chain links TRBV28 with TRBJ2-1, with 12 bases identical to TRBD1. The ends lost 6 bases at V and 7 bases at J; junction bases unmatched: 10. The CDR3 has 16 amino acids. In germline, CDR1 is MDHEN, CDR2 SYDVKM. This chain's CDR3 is CASRSAGTGGLNEQFF. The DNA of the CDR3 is TGTGCCAGCAGGTCAGCCGGGACAGGGGGCCTGAATGAGCAGTTCTTC.

The CDR3 DNA sequence: TGTGCCAGCAGTGACGCCATGGACAGGGTCGGCTACACCTTC. Protein product: CASSDAMDRVGYTF. The chain uses TRBV6-6 and TRBJ1-2; 8 nucleotides align to TRBD1. The germline V gene has CDR1 MNHNY and CDR2 SVGAGI (reference sequence). Trimming took 5 bases from V and 8 from J; bases not matched to a gene: 10. This CDR3 spans 14 amino acids.

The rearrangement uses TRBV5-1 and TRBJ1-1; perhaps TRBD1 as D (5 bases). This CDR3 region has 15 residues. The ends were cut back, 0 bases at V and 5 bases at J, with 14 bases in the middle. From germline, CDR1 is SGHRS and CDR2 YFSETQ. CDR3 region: CASSLVAGLATEAFF. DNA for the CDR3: TGCGCCAGCAGCTTGGTAGCAGGGCTAGCGACTGAAGCTTTCTTT. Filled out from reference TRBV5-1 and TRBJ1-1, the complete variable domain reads KAGVTQTPRYLIKTRGQQVTLSCSPISGHRSVSWYQQTPGQGLQFLFEYFSETQRNKGNFPGRFSGRQFSNSRSEMNVSTLELGDSALYLCASSLVAGLATEAFFGQGTRLTVV.

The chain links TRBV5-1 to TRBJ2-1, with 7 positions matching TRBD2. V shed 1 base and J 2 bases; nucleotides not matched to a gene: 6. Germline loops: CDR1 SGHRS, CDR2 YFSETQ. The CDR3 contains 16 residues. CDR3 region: CASSLSSGLAYNEQFF. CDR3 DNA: TGCGCCAGCAGCTTGTCTAGCGGCCTTGCCTACAATGAGCAGTTCTTC.

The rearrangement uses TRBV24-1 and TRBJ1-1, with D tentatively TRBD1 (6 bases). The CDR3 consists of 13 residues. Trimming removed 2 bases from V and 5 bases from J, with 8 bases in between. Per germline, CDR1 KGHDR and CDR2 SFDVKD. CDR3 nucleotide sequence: TGTGCCACCAGTGATTGGGGGCGGACTGAAGCTTTCTTT. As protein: CATSDWGRTEAFF.

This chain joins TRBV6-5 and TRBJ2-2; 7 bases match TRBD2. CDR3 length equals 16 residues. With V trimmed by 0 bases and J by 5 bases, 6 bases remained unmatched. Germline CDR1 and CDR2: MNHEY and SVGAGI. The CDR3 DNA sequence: TGTGCCAGCAGTTACTCTCGCGGGAGTATTACCGGGGAGCTGTTTTTT. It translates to CASSYSRGSITGELFF.

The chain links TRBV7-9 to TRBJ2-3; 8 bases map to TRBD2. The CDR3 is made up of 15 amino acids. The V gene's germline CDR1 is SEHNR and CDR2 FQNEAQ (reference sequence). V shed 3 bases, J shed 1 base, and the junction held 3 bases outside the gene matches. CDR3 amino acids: CASSFGGVGTDTQYF. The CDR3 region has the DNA TGTGCCAGCAGCTTCGGGGGGGTTGGCACAGATACGCAGTATTTT. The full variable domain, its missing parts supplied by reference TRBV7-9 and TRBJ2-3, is DTGVSQNPRHKITKRGQNVTFRCDPISEHNRLYWYRQTLGQGPEFLTYFQNEAQLEKSRLLSDRFSAERPKGSFSTLEIQRTEQGDSAMYLCASSFGGVGTDTQYFGPGTRLTVL.

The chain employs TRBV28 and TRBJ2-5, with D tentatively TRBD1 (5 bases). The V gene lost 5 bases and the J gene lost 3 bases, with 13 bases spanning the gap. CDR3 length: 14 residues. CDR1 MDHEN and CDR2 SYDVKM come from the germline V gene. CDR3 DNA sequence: TGTGCCAGCAGTCAACCGACAGCAAAAGAGACCCAGTACTTC. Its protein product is CASSQPTAKETQYF.

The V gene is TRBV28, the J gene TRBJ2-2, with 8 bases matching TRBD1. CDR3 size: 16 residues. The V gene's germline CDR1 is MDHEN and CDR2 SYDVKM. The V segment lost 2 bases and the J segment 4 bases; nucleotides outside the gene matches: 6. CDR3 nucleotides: TGTGCCAGCAGTTTACGCAGGGGGCGACTCACCGGGGAGCTGTTTTTT. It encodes CASSLRRGRLTGELFF.

CDR3 nucleotide sequence: TGTGCCAGCAGCCCCGGCGGGGGTCGGTCAGATACGCAGTATTTT. Translated, it gives CASSPGGGRSDTQYF. The V call is TRBV11-3, the J call TRBJ2-3; 7 bases line up with TRBD2. Trimming took 5 bases from V and 4 from J; bases not matched to a gene: 9. Germline CDR1 reads SGHNT; CDR2 reads YENEEA. The CDR3 consists of 15 residues.